What follows are 20 T cell receptor beta chains derived from one specimen sequenced in a study of blood T cell repertoires in COVID-19. Method: immunoSEQ multiplex PCR; TCRdb's copy keeps in-frame clones and lacks some. Among about 110,000 clones listed, about four fifths were seen once. Material for sequencing was peripheral blood. These TCRs come from a woman between 65 and 79 years old with acute or convalescent COVID-19.

The rearrangement joins TRBV6-1 to TRBJ1-2, with D uncertain. The germline CDR1 and CDR2 sequences are MNHNS and SASEGT. This CDR3 region has 15 residues. The V and J ends lost 0 bases and 4 bases respectively, with 12 bases between them. The CDR3 is CASSEAPGGVYGYTF. Here the CDR3 DNA reads TGTGCCAGCAGTGAAGCGCCGGGAGGCGTCTATGGCTACACCTTC.

The chain couples TRBV20-1 to TRBJ2-1, with TRBD2 as a possible D gene (5 bases). The CDR3 is made up of 14 amino acids. V was trimmed by 3 bases and J by 6 bases, leaving 15 bases between them. Germline-derived CDR1 and CDR2 are DFQATT and SNEGSKA (reference sequence). CDR3 coding DNA: TGCAGTGCTAGTTTAGCCGGACTCCCCAATGAGCAGTTCTTC. Residues: CSASLAGLPNEQFF.

This chain uses TRBV2 with TRBJ1-6; D perhaps matches TRBD1 (5 bases). Per the germline V gene, CDR1 is SNHLY and CDR2 is FYNNEI. V gave up 2 bases and J gave up 10 bases, with 21 bases separating them. This CDR3 spans 17 amino acids. CDR3 in amino acids: CASSENNGAGLSSPLHF. CDR3 DNA sequence: TGTGCCAGCAGTGAAAATAACGGCGCAGGGTTAAGCTCACCCCTCCACTTT.

CDR3 sequence: CASSLGLAGENEQFF. The CDR3 DNA follows: TGTGCCAGCAGCTTGGGGCTAGCGGGAGAAAATGAGCAGTTCTTC. The chain employs TRBV5-6 and TRBJ2-1, with 10 bases fitting TRBD2. The CDR3 consists of 15 residues. CDR1 is SGHDT, CDR2 YYEEEE, per germline. Trimming at V came to 0 bases and at J to 7 bases, leaving 4 bases not matched to a gene.

This clone was observed a handful of times. The chain uses TRBV10-3 and TRBJ1-5; TRBD1 aligns across 8 bases. V lost 0 bases, J lost 6 bases, and 4 bases stayed unmatched. Germline-derived CDR1 and CDR2 are ENHRY and SYGVKD. The CDR3 is 15 amino acids. The CDR3 sequence: CAISESGQGIQPQHF. The CDR3 bases are TGTGCCATCAGTGAGTCCGGACAGGGAATTCAGCCCCAGCATTTT.

The chain employs TRBV2 and TRBJ2-7, with unresolved D. This CDR3 region has 11 residues. The V gene's germline CDR1 is SNHLY and CDR2 FYNNEI. V lost 8 bases and J 6 bases, leaving 11 bases between the germline ends. CDR3 in DNA: TGTGCCAGCGCGAAGTCGGGCGAGCAGTACTTC. This translates into CASAKSGEQYF.

The genes are TRBV14 and TRBJ2-3, with TRBD1 matching over 9 bases. The CDR3 extends over 15 amino acids. The trim removed 3 bases at V and 7 bases at J, leaving 8 bases unmatched. Germline V gene lookup returns CDR1 SGHDN and CDR2 FVKESK. In DNA, the CDR3 is TGTGCCAGCAGCCAGGTACAGGGGGCGTCGAATACGCAGTATTTT. Translation gives CASSQVQGASNTQYF. Combining the CDR3 with reference TRBV14 and TRBJ2-3 gives the whole variable domain EAGVTQFPSHSVIEKGQTVTLRCDPISGHDNLYWYRRVMGKEIKFLLHFVKESKQDESGMPNNRFLAERTGGTYSTLKVQPAELEDSGVYFCASSQVQGASNTQYFGPGTRLTVL.

This clone was seen a single time. The chain combines TRBV7-2 with TRBJ1-4; D call uncertain. The CDR3 loop spans 14 amino acids. V lost 5 bases to trimming and J lost 0 bases, with 7 bases between them. Germline V gene data show CDR1 as SGHTA and CDR2 as FQGNSA. The CDR3 DNA reads TGTGCCAGCAGCCCCGGGACAACTAATGAAAAACTGTTTTTT. Its translation: CASSPGTTNEKLFF.

The chain joins TRBV6-5 to TRBJ2-2; maybe TRBD1 (6 bases). The CDR3 extends over 15 amino acids. V was pared by 4 bases and J by 3 bases, with 12 bases between. CDR1 and CDR2 (germline): MNHEY, SVGAGI. CDR3 nucleotides: TGTGCCAGCAGTTGGGGCAGGGGAGACACCGGGGAGCTGTTTTTT. Translated: CASSWGRGDTGELFF.

This chain connects TRBV1 to TRBJ1-1; no DNA check was done on the table's D call, TRBD1. TRBV1 is annotated as a pseudogene. The CDR3 has 15 residues. The CDR3 region has the DNA TGCACCAGCAGCCAAGAACAGGGACCGAACACTGAAGCTTTCTTT. Translating gives CTSSQEQGPNTEAFF.

The chain couples TRBV7-9 to TRBJ1-2, with D possibly matching TRBD1 (5 bases). The CDR3 consists of 13 residues. In germline, CDR1 is SEHNR, CDR2 FQNEAQ (reference sequence). With 3 bases removed from V and 1 base from J, the gap between germline ends came to 6 bases. The CDR3 sequence is CASSFDSNYGYTF. The DNA of the CDR3 is TGTGCCAGCAGCTTTGACAGTAACTATGGCTACACCTTC.

The rearrangement joins TRBV9 to TRBJ2-3, with 9 bases fitting TRBD2. CDR1 and CDR2 from the germline V gene are SGDLS and YYNGEE. The V gene end was trimmed by 3 bases and the J gene end by 1 base; junction bases not matched to a gene: 6. The CDR3 length is 16 residues. CDR3 amino acids: CASSARPSGGTDTQYF. Here the CDR3 DNA reads TGTGCCAGCAGCGCCCGTCCTAGCGGGGGCACAGATACGCAGTATTTT.

V is TRBV29-1 and J is TRBJ1-2, with 9 bases aligning to TRBD1. Trimming at V came to 1 base and at J to 6 bases, leaving 18 bases not matched to a gene. CDR1 and CDR2 (germline): SQVTM, ANQGSEA. This CDR3 is 18 amino acids long. The CDR3 bases are TGCAGCGTTGAAGTGGGGTTTTTCTTGGGACAGGGACGTAATGGCTACACCTTC. Translated: CSVEVGFFLGQGRNGYTF.

The chain carries TRBV28 and TRBJ2-1, with a possible D match to TRBD2 (5 bases). Trimming took off 2 bases at V and 8 bases at J, with 16 bases between the two ends. Germline CDR1 MDHEN, CDR2 SYDVKM. The CDR3 is 15 amino acids. The CDR3 protein is CASSLGRGISDEQFF. The DNA for the CDR3 is TGTGCCAGCAGTTTAGGTCGGGGAATTTCCGATGAGCAGTTCTTC.

The chain uses TRBV5-4 and TRBJ1-1; D uncertain. The CDR3 length is 14 residues. Germline V gene lookup returns CDR1 SGHNT and CDR2 YYREEE (reference sequence). V shed 1 base and J shed 1 base, with 8 bases lying between them. The CDR3 sequence is CASSLTVSNTEAFF. CDR3 DNA sequence: TGTGCCAGCAGCTTGACAGTATCGAACACTGAAGCTTTCTTT.

The CDR3 loop is CASSLAQATDTQYF. The DNA for the CDR3 is TGTGCCAGCAGTTTGGCACAGGCCACAGATACGCAGTATTTT. The J gene is TRBJ2-3, the V gene TRBV27; D is perhaps TRBD1 (5 bases). Germline-derived CDR1 and CDR2 are MNHEY and SMNVEV (reference sequence). CDR3 size: 14 residues. V lost 3 bases and J lost 2, with 9 bases in between.

This clone was picked up one time. The rearrangement uses TRBV2 and TRBJ1-2; TRBD1 matches 9 bases. The V segment lost 5 bases and the J segment 8 bases; nucleotides outside the gene matches: 12. The CDR3 has 15 amino acids. Per germline, CDR1 SNHLY and CDR2 FYNNEI. The CDR3: CASSTLGQGGKGYTF. The CDR3 DNA reads as TGTGCCAGCAGTACCTTGGGACAGGGAGGCAAGGGCTACACCTTC.

This clone was recorded only once. This chain uses TRBV7-9 with TRBJ1-3; weak D call: TRBD1 (5 bases). Germline V gene data show CDR1 as SEHNR and CDR2 as FQNEAQ (reference sequence). V lost 0 bases to trimming and J lost 0 bases, with 6 bases between them. This CDR3 region has 15 residues. The CDR3 bases are TGTGCCAGCAGCTTAGCAAGGGGCTCTGGAAACACCATATATTTT. It yields the protein CASSLARGSGNTIYF.

The chain uses TRBV9 and TRBJ2-5; 11 bases are shared with TRBD2. The CDR3 sequence is 16 residues long. Per the germline V gene, CDR1 is SGDLS and CDR2 is YYNGEE. After removal of 0 bases from V and 4 bases from J, the junction contained 5 bases not matched to a gene. CDR3 loop: CASSVGSLAGGETQYF. DNA of the CDR3: TGTGCCAGCAGCGTAGGAAGCCTAGCGGGGGGAGAGACCCAGTACTTC.

The genes are TRBV10-1 and TRBJ2-3, with a possible D match to TRBD1 (6 bases). Per germline, CDR1 WNHNN and CDR2 SYGVQD (reference sequence). Trimming shortened V by 6 bases and J by 2 bases, and 12 bases separated the two germline ends. This CDR3 region has 14 residues. CDR3 region: CASSFGDTTDTQYF. DNA for the CDR3: TGCGCCAGCAGCTTTGGGGACACCACAGATACGCAGTATTTT.